One and the same sample provided the 27 T cell receptor beta chains below, sequenced in a study of shared T cell receptors in the human thymus. The repertoire was sequenced with immunoSEQ multiplex PCR; TCRdb's copy has only in-frame clones and lacks some. The sample lists around 730,000 clones; approximately 83% were seen once. These data were also filed under a second study, of human thymus T cells.

The specimen was thymocytes. These receptors all come from a girl under two years old with a congenital heart defect.

The rearrangement joins TRBV6-5 to TRBJ1-2; D gene uncertain. V shed 6 bases and J shed 3 bases, with 14 bases lying between them. Looked up from germline, CDR1 is MNHEY and CDR2 is SVGAGI. This CDR3 has 14 residues. The CDR3: CASRWLGSDYGYTF. DNA for the CDR3: TGTGCCAGCAGGTGGTTGGGCAGTGACTATGGCTACACCTTC.

This chain uses TRBV18 with TRBJ2-2, with D possibly being TRBD1 (6 bases). Germline V CDR1 and CDR2: KGHSH, LQKENI. V dropped 5 bases and J dropped 0 bases, with 10 bases sitting between them. The CDR3 is made up of 15 amino acids. This CDR3 reads CASSSRQANTGELFF. The DNA of the CDR3 is TGTGCCAGCTCATCGCGACAGGCGAACACCGGGGAGCTGTTTTTT.

The J gene is TRBJ1-1, the V gene TRBV5-4; D gene uncertain. CDR1 and CDR2 from the germline V gene are SGHNT and YYREEE (reference sequence). This CDR3 is 14 amino acids long. With 0 bases removed from V and 1 base from J, the gap between germline ends came to 7 bases. The CDR3 loop reads CASSLGTQNTEAFF. In DNA form, the CDR3 reads TGTGCCAGCAGCTTGGGCACACAGAACACTGAAGCTTTCTTT. Together with reference TRBV5-4 and TRBJ1-1, the CDR3 gives the full variable domain: ETGVTQSPTHLIKTRGQQVTLRCSSQSGHNTVSWYQQALGQGPQFIFQYYREEENGRGNFPPRFSGLQFPNYSSELNVNALELDDSALYLCASSLGTQNTEAFFGQGTRLTVV.

In DNA form, the CDR3 reads TGTGCCAGTAGTATTGGTCGGGTGGAAAAACTGTTTTTT. Translation gives CASSIGRVEKLFF. The rearrangement uses TRBV19 and TRBJ1-4, with D unresolved. Germline assignment: CDR1 LNHDA and CDR2 SQIVND (reference sequence). V gave up 3 bases and J gave up 8 bases, with 10 bases separating them. This CDR3 comprises 13 residues.

The chain has TRBV28 and TRBJ2-7; TRBD2 matches 7 bases. CDR1 MDHEN and CDR2 SYDVKM come from the germline V gene. This CDR3 spans 14 amino acids. J lost 3 bases, V lost 1 base, and 3 bases had no gene match. Here the CDR3 reads CASSLFGEGYEQYF. The DNA of the CDR3 is TGTGCCAGCAGTTTATTTGGGGAGGGCTACGAGCAGTACTTC.

The chain links TRBV18 to TRBJ1-5, with TRBD1 as a possible D gene (6 bases). Germline V gene sequence: CDR1 KGHSH, CDR2 LQKENI. The CDR3 has 19 residues. Trimming cost V 2 bases and J 0 bases, with 20 bases left between them. The CDR3 reads CASSPNRQAGPYSNQPQHF. The CDR3 bases are TGTGCCAGCTCACCAAATAGACAGGCCGGGCCTTATAGCAATCAGCCCCAGCATTTT. Supplemented by reference TRBV18 and TRBJ1-5, the full variable domain reads NAGVMQNPRHLVRRRGQEARLRCSPMKGHSHVYWYRQLPEEGLKFMVYLQKENIIDESGMPKERFSAEFPKEGPSILRIQQVVRGDSAAYFCASSPNRQAGPYSNQPQHFGDGTRLSIL.

The gene calls are TRBV5-1 and TRBJ2-5; TRBD2 matches at 9 bases. V lost 2 bases, J lost 2 bases, and 1 base stayed unmatched. The CDR3 is made up of 14 amino acids. Looked up from germline, CDR1 is SGHRS and CDR2 is YFSETQ. DNA for the CDR3: TGCGCCAGCAGCTTTAGCGGGGGACAAGAGACCCAGTACTTC. Residues: CASSFSGGQETQYF.

The V and J genes are TRBV19 and TRBJ1-1; D ambiguous. Germline loops: CDR1 LNHDA, CDR2 SQIVND (reference sequence). The length of the CDR3 is 12 residues. V was clipped by 1 base and J by 6 bases, with 6 bases between them. The CDR3 region has the DNA TGTGCCAGTAGTATAGGGCAGTCTGAAGCTTTCTTT. Translation gives CASSIGQSEAFF.

This rearrangement joins TRBV6-5 to TRBJ1-2; TRBD1 aligns across 7 bases. CDR1 is MNHEY, CDR2 SVGAGI, per germline. The CDR3 is 14 residues long. J was trimmed by 4 bases and V by 6 bases; bases with no gene match: 8. This CDR3 reads CASRSGAGGYGYTF. As DNA, the CDR3 is TGTGCCAGCAGGAGTGGAGCAGGGGGCTATGGCTACACCTTC.

The chain employs TRBV6-6 and TRBJ2-7; 7 bases fit TRBD1. This CDR3 region has 14 residues. Germline-derived CDR1 and CDR2 are MNHNY and SVGAGI (reference sequence). With 2 bases clipped from V and 2 bases from J, the junction kept 3 bases outside the gene matches. For the CDR3, the DNA is TGTGCCAGCAGTTACCGGGACAGTACCTACGAGCAGTACTTC. Encoded protein: CASSYRDSTYEQYF.

Notes on this clone: In the same sample, other DNA sequences code for this CDR3. V is TRBV5-1 and J is TRBJ1-1, with D possibly TRBD1 on 6 matching bases. V dropped 5 bases and J dropped 4 bases, with 12 bases sitting between them. The CDR3 is 13 residues long. Germline CDR1 reads SGHRS; CDR2 reads YFSETQ. The CDR3 coding sequence is TGCGCCAGCAGGTATACAGGGAGCACTGAAGCTTTCTTT. This encodes CASRYTGSTEAFF.

This clone was seen only a few times. The V and J genes are TRBV27 and TRBJ1-4; tentative D call: TRBD1 (5 bases). The CDR3 sequence is 16 residues long. V shed 2 bases and J shed 0 bases, with 10 bases lying between them. Germline V gene sequence: CDR1 MNHEY, CDR2 SMNVEV (reference sequence). The CDR3 sequence: CASSLRRDSTNEKLFF. The CDR3 DNA reads TGTGCCAGCAGTTTAAGGCGGGACTCAACTAATGAAAAACTGTTTTTT.

This rearrangement joins TRBV19 to TRBJ1-5, with 7 bases matching TRBD1. This CDR3 is 14 amino acids long. V dropped 5 bases and J dropped 7; count of bases not matched to a gene: 8. Germline V gene sequence: CDR1 LNHDA, CDR2 SQIVND (reference sequence). The CDR3 region is CASSVRGRRQPQHF. CDR3 sequence (DNA): TGTGCCAGTAGTGTAAGGGGGCGCCGACAGCCCCAGCATTTT.

J is TRBJ1-2 and V is TRBV19; TRBD1 is a possible D gene (5 bases). V was clipped by 5 bases and J by 2 bases, with 18 bases between them. Germline V gene sequence: CDR1 LNHDA, CDR2 SQIVND (reference sequence). The CDR3 is made up of 16 amino acids. In DNA form, the CDR3 reads TGTGCCAGTAGTCCTAGTCGGGGGAGGGAAAACTATGGCTACACCTTC. It encodes CASSPSRGRENYGYTF.

This chain connects TRBV6-1 to TRBJ2-1; D may be TRBD2 (5 bases). Deletions cut 5 bases from V and 4 bases from J, with 6 bases between. The CDR3 contains 12 residues. The germline V gene encodes CDR1 MNHNS and CDR2 SASEGT. The CDR3 spells CASSPGYNEQFF. CDR3 in DNA: TGTGCCAGCAGTCCGGGATACAATGAGCAGTTCTTC.

This chain uses TRBV7-6 with TRBJ2-2; 13 bases map to TRBD2. The germline CDR1 and CDR2 sequences are SGHVS and FNYEAQ. The V gene end was trimmed by 0 bases and the J gene end by 4 bases; junction bases not matched to a gene: 14. The CDR3 contains 21 residues. The CDR3 DNA sequence: TGTGCCAGCAGCTTAGCGCCTTGGGGACTAGCGGGGCTTAACCCCACCGGGGAGCTGTTTTTT. Protein sequence: CASSLAPWGLAGLNPTGELFF.

V gene TRBV19 combines with J gene TRBJ2-1; 7 bases align to TRBD2. Germline-derived CDR1 and CDR2 are LNHDA and SQIVND (reference sequence). The V gene end was trimmed by 5 bases and the J gene end by 7 bases; junction bases not matched to a gene: 8. This CDR3 region has 14 residues. The DNA of the CDR3 is TGTGCCAGTAGTCATGGACTAGTTCGAAATGAGCAGTTCTTC. Its protein is CASSHGLVRNEQFF.

The chain is built from TRBV4-1 and TRBJ1-6; D might be TRBD1 (6 bases). This CDR3 region has 17 residues. Germline lookup yields CDR1 MGHRA and CDR2 YSYEKL. Trimming took off 1 base at V and 4 bases at J, with 14 bases between the two ends. The CDR3 DNA is TGCGCCAGCAGCCAAGGAGGAAAGACAGGTTATAATTCACCCCTCCACTTT. This sequence encodes CASSQGGKTGYNSPLHF.

Comments on this clone: This CDR3 is also generated by other DNA sequences in the sample. J is TRBJ1-5 and V is TRBV4-2; no reliable D call. Looked up from germline, CDR1 is LGHNA and CDR2 is YNFKEQ. V lost 3 bases, J lost 2 bases, and 14 bases lay in between. This CDR3 comprises 16 residues. CDR3 in DNA: TGTGCCAGCAGCCAGGAAACCCGGAGCGGCAATCAGCCCCAGCATTTT. Translated, it gives CASSQETRSGNQPQHF.

This chain connects TRBV7-9 to TRBJ2-1, with TRBD1 matching 9 bases. Trimming cost V 2 bases and J 7 bases; bases outside gene matches: 3. This CDR3 is 14 amino acids long. Germline V gene lookup returns CDR1 SEHNR and CDR2 FQNEAQ (reference sequence). CDR3 sequence (DNA): TGTGCCAGCAGCTTACGGGACAGGGAGAATGAGCAGTTCTTC. Translation gives CASSLRDRENEQFF.

The V gene is TRBV5-4, the J gene TRBJ2-2; perhaps TRBD2 as D (6 bases). Germline V gives CDR1 SGHNT, CDR2 YYREEE (reference sequence). V was cut by 4 bases and J by 4 bases, with 14 bases left in between. CDR3 size: 15 residues. CDR3 bases: TGTGCCAGCAGCACAACCGGGACTGTCACCGGGGAGCTGTTTTTT. This sequence encodes CASSTTGTVTGELFF. Full variable domain (missing parts from reference TRBV5-4 and TRBJ2-2): ETGVTQSPTHLIKTRGQQVTLRCSSQSGHNTVSWYQQALGQGPQFIFQYYREEENGRGNFPPRFSGLQFPNYSSELNVNALELDDSALYLCASSTTGTVTGELFFGEGSRLTVL.

The rearrangement uses TRBV14 and TRBJ1-1; tentative D call: TRBD1 (5 bases). Trimming pared 1 base from V and 8 bases from J, leaving 11 bases between. The CDR3 sequence is 13 residues long. Germline V gives CDR1 SGHDN, CDR2 FVKESK. CDR3 sequence: CASSQGGSEEAFF. CDR3 nucleotides: TGTGCCAGCAGCCAAGGGGGCTCGGAAGAAGCTTTCTTT.

The V call is TRBV9, the J call TRBJ1-2, with D perhaps matching TRBD1 (5 bases). V gave up 6 bases and J gave up 8 bases, with 17 bases separating them. In germline, CDR1 is SGDLS, CDR2 YYNGEE. The CDR3 is 13 amino acids. The CDR3 region has the DNA TGTGCCAGCAAGGGGAACGTTCGAAAGGGCTACACCTTC. Encoded protein: CASKGNVRKGYTF.

The CDR3 loop reads CASSLVPRGEAFF. In DNA form, the CDR3 reads TGTGCCAGCAGCTTAGTACCCAGGGGTGAAGCTTTCTTT. The gene calls are TRBV7-9 and TRBJ1-1; D is perhaps TRBD1 (6 bases). The CDR3 runs 13 residues. Germline CDR1 is SEHNR and CDR2 is FQNEAQ (reference sequence). With 1 base removed from V and 7 bases from J, the gap between germline ends came to 10 bases.

The chain combines TRBV6-5 with TRBJ2-7; possible D gene TRBD1, 5 bases. The CDR3 runs 12 residues. V lost 6 bases to trimming and J lost 11 bases, with 17 bases between them. From germline, CDR1 is MNHEY and CDR2 SVGAGI. CDR3 sequence: CASRGVGRIEYF. CDR3 sequence (DNA): TGTGCCAGCAGAGGGGTGGGGCGGATAGAGTACTTC.

The DNA of the CDR3 is TGCGCCAGCAGCCAAGACGACTGCTCAGAAAAACTGTTTTTT. Translation: CASSQDDCSEKLFF. V usage is TRBV4-1 and J usage is TRBJ1-4; D gene unclear. In germline, CDR1 is MGHRA, CDR2 YSYEKL. The CDR3 spans 14 residues. V was pared by 0 bases and J by 8 bases, with 10 bases between.

The J gene is TRBJ2-4, the V gene TRBV9; D gene uncertain. Trimming pared 1 base from V and 4 bases from J, leaving 12 bases between. The CDR3 is made up of 15 amino acids. CDR1 is SGDLS and CDR2 is YYNGEE in the germline V gene. The CDR3 DNA is TGTGCCAGCAGCGTAACGTCTGGGCCTAAAAACATTCAGTACTTC. It encodes CASSVTSGPKNIQYF.